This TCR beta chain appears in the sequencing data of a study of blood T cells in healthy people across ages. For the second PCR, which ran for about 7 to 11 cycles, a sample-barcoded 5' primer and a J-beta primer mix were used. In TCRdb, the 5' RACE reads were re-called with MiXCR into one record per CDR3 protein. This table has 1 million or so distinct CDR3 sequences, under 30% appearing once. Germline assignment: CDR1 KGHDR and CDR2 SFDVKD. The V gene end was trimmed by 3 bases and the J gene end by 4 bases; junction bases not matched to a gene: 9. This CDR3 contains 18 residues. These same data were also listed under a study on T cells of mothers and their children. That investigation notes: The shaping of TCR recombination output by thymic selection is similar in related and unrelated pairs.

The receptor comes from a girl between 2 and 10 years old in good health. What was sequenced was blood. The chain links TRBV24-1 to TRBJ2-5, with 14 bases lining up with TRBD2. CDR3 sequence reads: CATSDPGTSGSFGETQYF. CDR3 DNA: TGTGCCACCAGTGATCCCGGGACTAGCGGGAGCTTTGGAGAGACCCAGTACTTC.